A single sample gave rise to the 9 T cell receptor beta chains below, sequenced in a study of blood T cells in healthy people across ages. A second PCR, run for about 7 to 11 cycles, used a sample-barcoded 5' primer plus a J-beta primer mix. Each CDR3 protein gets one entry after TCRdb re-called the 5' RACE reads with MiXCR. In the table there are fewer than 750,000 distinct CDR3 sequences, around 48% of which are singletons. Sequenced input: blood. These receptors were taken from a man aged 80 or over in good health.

The CDR3 DNA is TGTGCCAGCAGCCGACTGGGCGGGGCCTACAATGAGCAGTTCTTC. Its protein product is CASSRLGGAYNEQFF. The chain carries TRBV7-9 and TRBJ2-1; D may be TRBD2 (6 bases). The CDR3 has 15 residues. CDR1 is SEHNR and CDR2 is FQNEAQ in the germline V gene (reference sequence). Trimming stripped 5 bases from V and 2 bases from J, with 13 bases between.

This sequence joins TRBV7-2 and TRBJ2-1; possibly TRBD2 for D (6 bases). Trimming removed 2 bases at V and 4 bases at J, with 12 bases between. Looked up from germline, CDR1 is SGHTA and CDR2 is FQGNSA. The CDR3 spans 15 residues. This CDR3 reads CASSLFGGNYNEQFF. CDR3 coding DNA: TGTGCCAGCAGCTTATTTGGGGGGAATTACAATGAGCAGTTCTTC.

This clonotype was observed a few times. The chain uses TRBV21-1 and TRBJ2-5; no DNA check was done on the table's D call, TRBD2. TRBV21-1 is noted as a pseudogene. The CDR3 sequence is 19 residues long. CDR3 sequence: CASSAKLGGSDGLSETQYF. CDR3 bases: TGTGCCAGCAGCGCCAAGTTGGGTGGTAGCGATGGCCTATCAGAGACCCAGTACTTC.

In DNA form, the CDR3 reads TGTGCCAGCGCCTATCCAGGGGCGAACATTCAGTACTTC. Translating gives CASAYPGANIQYF. The chain has TRBV12-3 or TRBV12-4 and TRBJ2-4; D might be TRBD1 (6 bases). The CDR3 loop spans 13 amino acids. The germline V and J ends were trimmed by 8 bases and 7 bases, with 15 bases remaining between them.

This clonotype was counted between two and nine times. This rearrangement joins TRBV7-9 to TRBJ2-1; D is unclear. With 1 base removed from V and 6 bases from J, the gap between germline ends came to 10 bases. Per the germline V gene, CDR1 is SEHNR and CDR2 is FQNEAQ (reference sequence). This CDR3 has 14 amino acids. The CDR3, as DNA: TGTGCCAGCAGCTTAGTAAGCGCTAGCAATGAGCAGTTCTTC. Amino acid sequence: CASSLVSASNEQFF.

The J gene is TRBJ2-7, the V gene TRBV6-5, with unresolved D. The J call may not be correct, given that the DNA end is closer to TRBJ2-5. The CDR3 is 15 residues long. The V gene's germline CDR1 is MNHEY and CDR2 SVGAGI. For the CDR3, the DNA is TGTGCCAGCAGTTACCCTCTCGGGCCTGGTGAGACCCAGTACTTC. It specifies CASSYPLGPGETQYF.

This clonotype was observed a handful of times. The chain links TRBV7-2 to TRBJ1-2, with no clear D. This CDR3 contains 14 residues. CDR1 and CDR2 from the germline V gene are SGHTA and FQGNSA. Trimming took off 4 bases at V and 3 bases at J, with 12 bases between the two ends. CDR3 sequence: CASSYDDGYYGYTF. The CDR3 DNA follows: TGTGCCAGCAGCTACGACGACGGATACTATGGCTACACCTTC.

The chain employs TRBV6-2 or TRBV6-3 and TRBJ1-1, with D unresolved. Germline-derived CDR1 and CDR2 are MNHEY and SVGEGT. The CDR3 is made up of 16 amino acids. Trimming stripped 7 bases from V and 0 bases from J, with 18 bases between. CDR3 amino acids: CASIGGLGSMNTEAFF. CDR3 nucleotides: TGTGCCAGCATCGGAGGATTGGGGAGCATGAACACTGAAGCTTTCTTT.

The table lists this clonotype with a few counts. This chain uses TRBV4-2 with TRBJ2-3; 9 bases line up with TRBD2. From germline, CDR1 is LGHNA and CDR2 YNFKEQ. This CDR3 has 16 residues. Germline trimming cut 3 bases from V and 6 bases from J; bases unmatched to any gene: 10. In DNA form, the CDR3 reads TGTGCCAGCAGCCACGCTCCGGGACTAGCTGTTGATACGCAGTATTTT. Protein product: CASSHAPGLAVDTQYF.